These 4 T cell receptor beta chains share one sample of origin, sequenced in a study of neurological immune-mediated disorders (dated by TCRdb to the late 2010s). Taken with the paper, the label for time point translates to: longitudinal time-point 2. Library prep was done by 5' RACE. Reads for this sample came from an Illumina HiSeq 2500. The public reads were quality trimmed at Q25 with fastp and then assembled into clones with MiXCR by TCRdb, keeping productive beta chains. Each entry merges the rows of one CDR3 protein and shows their most common DNA and genes. In this sample the table shows approximately 82,000 distinct CDR3 sequences, about 12% of which occur a single time. The ten largest clones add up to roughly 5% of the sample. Material for sequencing was PBMCs. The receptors stem from a female donor with HTLV-1-associated myelopathy (HAM/TSP).

J is TRBJ2-1 and V is TRBV19; no clear D gene. There are 15 residues in the CDR3. Trimming pared 3 bases from V and 4 bases from J, leaving 13 bases between. From germline, CDR1 is LNHDA and CDR2 SQIVND (reference sequence). The CDR3 here is CASSMTRSVYNEQFF. CDR3 coding DNA: TGTGCCAGTAGTATGACGCGGTCGGTTTACAATGAGCAGTTCTTC.

With respect to this clonotype: With a much larger clone just one base away, this may be a read error. This likely comes from a read error, as the CDR3 has no conserved phenylalanine or tryptophan at its end. The V gene is TRBV29-1, the J gene TRBJ2-1; D call uncertain. V was trimmed by 4 bases and J by 8 bases, leaving 9 bases between them. Germline assignment: CDR1 SQVTM and CDR2 ANQGSEA. The CDR3 runs to 11 residues. CDR3 sequence reads: CSVGVRDEQFV. The CDR3 DNA reads TGCAGCGTTGGTGTTCGCGATGAGCAGTTCGTC.

This sequence joins TRBV6-2 or TRBV6-3 and TRBJ2-1; D unresolved. Germline V gene data show CDR1 as MNHEY and CDR2 as SVGEGT. V was trimmed by 6 bases and J by 0 bases, leaving 12 bases between them. The CDR3 runs to 15 residues. Here the CDR3 DNA reads TGTGCCAGCAGCCTCCCCTACAGCTCCTACAATGAGCAGTTCTTC. It is translated as CASSLPYSSYNEQFF.

The chain uses TRBV5-4 and TRBJ2-1; 10 nucleotides line up with TRBD2. The CDR3 covers 16 residues. CDR1 is SGHNT and CDR2 is YYREEE in the germline V gene (reference sequence). The V and J ends lost 0 bases and 10 bases, in that order; junction bases with no gene match: 10. The CDR3 sequence: CASSLESGGAGREQFF. The CDR3 DNA follows: TGTGCCAGCAGCTTGGAAAGCGGGGGGGCGGGAAGAGAGCAGTTCTTC.